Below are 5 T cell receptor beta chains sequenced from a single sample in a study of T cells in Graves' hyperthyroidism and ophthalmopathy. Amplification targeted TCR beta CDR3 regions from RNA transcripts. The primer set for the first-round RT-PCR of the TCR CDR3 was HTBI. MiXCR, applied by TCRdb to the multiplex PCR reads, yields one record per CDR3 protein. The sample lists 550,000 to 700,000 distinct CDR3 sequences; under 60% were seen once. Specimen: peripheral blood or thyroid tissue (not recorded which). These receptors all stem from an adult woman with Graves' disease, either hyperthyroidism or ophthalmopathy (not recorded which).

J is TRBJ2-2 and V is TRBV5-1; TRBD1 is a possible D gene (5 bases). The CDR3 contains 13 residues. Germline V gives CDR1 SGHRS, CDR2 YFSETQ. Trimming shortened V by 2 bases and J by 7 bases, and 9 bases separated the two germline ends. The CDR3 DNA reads TGCGCCAGCAGCTTCAGGGTTAGCGGGGAGCTGTTTTTT. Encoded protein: CASSFRVSGELFF.

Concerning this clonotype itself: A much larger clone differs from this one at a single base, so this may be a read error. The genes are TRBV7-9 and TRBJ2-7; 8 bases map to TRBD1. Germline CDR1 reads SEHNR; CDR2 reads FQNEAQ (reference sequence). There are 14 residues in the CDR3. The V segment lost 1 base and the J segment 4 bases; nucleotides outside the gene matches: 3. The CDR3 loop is CASSLVNRGYEQYF. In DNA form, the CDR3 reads TGTGCCAGCAGCTTAGTCAACAGGGGGTACGAGCAGTACTTC.

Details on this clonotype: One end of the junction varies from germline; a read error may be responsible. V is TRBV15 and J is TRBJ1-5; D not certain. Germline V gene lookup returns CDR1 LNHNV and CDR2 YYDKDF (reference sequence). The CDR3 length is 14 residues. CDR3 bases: TGTGCCATCAGCAGAGAAGGTAGCAATCAGCCCCAGCATTTT. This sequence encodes CAISREGSNQPQHF.

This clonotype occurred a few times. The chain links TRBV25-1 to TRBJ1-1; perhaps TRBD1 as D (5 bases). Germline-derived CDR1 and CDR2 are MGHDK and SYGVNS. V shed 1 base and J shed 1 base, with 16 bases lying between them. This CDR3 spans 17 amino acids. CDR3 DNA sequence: TGTGCCAGCAGTGAATCCCGGACACCCAGATGGAACACTGAAGCTTTCTTT. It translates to CASSESRTPRWNTEAFF.

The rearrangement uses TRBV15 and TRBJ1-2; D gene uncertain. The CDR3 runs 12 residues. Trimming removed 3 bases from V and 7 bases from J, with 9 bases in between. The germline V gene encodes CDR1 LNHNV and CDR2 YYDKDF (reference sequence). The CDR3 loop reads CATSSLEGGYTF. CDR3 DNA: TGTGCCACCAGCAGCTTGGAGGGTGGCTACACCTTC.